One and the same sample provided the 22 T cell receptor beta chains below, sequenced in a study of circulating and synovial CD4+ cells in juvenile arthritis. Using immunoSEQ multiplex PCR, the repertoire was profiled, and TCRdb retains in-frame clones only, with some absent. Of fewer than 40,000 clones in the sample, 85% to 95% are singletons; the top ten hold roughly 3.1%. Sequenced material: CD4+ T cells from blood. These receptors originate from a human donor with juvenile idiopathic arthritis.

The gene calls are TRBV6-4 and TRBJ2-6; a weak D match, TRBD1 (6 bases). This CDR3 is 15 amino acids long. V dropped 9 bases and J dropped 2 bases, with 14 bases sitting between them. Per the germline V gene, CDR1 is MRHNA and CDR2 is SNTAGT. The CDR3 protein is CARGAGIAGANVLTF. CDR3 DNA sequence: TGTGCCAGGGGGGCAGGGATTGCTGGGGCCAACGTCCTGACTTTC.

CDR3 nucleotide sequence: TGTGCCTGGAGTGTAAAGGCAGGGGCATTTATCAATCAGCCCCAGCATTTT. It yields the protein CAWSVKAGAFINQPQHF. The chain links TRBV30 to TRBJ1-5, with TRBD1 as a possible D gene (6 bases). This CDR3 is 17 amino acids long. V gave up 0 bases and J gave up 3 bases, with 18 bases separating them. Germline V gene lookup returns CDR1 GTSNPN and CDR2 SVGIG (reference sequence).

This rearrangement joins TRBV9 to TRBJ2-2; D might be TRBD2 (6 bases). The CDR3 has 15 amino acids. Looked up from germline, CDR1 is SGDLS and CDR2 is YYNGEE. V shed 10 bases and J shed 5 bases, with 21 bases lying between them. The CDR3, as DNA: TGTGCCTCAGGCGTCCTATCGGGAGTGACCGGGGAGCTGTTTTTT. Amino acid sequence: CASGVLSGVTGELFF.

The chain employs TRBV2 and TRBJ1-5, with D possibly being TRBD1 (6 bases). The germline gives CDR1 SNHLY, CDR2 FYNNEI. V dropped 6 bases and J dropped 6 bases, with 18 bases sitting between them. The CDR3 covers 15 residues. The CDR3 sequence is CASRVQGYTSQPQHF. In nucleotides, the CDR3 is TGTGCCAGCAGGGTACAGGGATATACTTCTCAGCCCCAGCATTTT.

DNA for the CDR3: TGTGCCTGGGGCGCGCTTAGGGTGTCAGGGATACAGGATGAGCAGTTCTTC. Its protein is CAWGALRVSGIQDEQFF. The genes are TRBV30 and TRBJ2-1, with D possibly TRBD1 on 5 matching bases. The germline V and J ends were trimmed by 5 bases and 8 bases, with 28 bases remaining between them. CDR1 is GTSNPN and CDR2 is SVGIG in the germline V gene (reference sequence). This CDR3 comprises 17 residues.

This chain connects TRBV6-5 to TRBJ2-7, with 11 bases matching TRBD2. The CDR3 extends over 14 amino acids. Germline CDR1 and CDR2: MNHEY and SVGAGI. V was pared by 6 bases and J by 2 bases, with 3 bases of the junction left unmatched. The CDR3 DNA follows: TGTGCCAGCAGGCGACTAGCGGGACCCTACGAGCAGTACTTC. Protein product: CASRRLAGPYEQYF.

J is TRBJ1-1 and V is TRBV16; the D gene is possibly TRBD1 (5 bases). The V end lost 2 bases, the J end lost 4 bases, and 8 bases lay between the germline ends. Germline lookup yields CDR1 KGHSY and CDR2 FQNENV. The CDR3 has 13 amino acids. The CDR3 sequence is CASSQSRATEAFF. The DNA of the CDR3 is TGTGCCAGCAGCCAAAGCAGGGCCACTGAAGCTTTCTTT.

CDR3 in DNA: TGTGCCATCAGACAACAGGGGGCGAGTTTCAATGAGCAGTTCTTC. Amino acid sequence: CAIRQQGASFNEQFF. The V call is TRBV10-3, the J call TRBJ2-1, with TRBD1 matching 9 bases. The CDR3 is 15 amino acids. Trimming at V came to 6 bases and at J to 6 bases, leaving 9 bases not matched to a gene. CDR1 and CDR2 (germline): ENHRY, SYGVKD.

The chain carries TRBV10-3 and TRBJ2-7, with 9 bases that match TRBD2. With V trimmed by 8 bases and J by 1 base, 9 bases remained unmatched. Looked up from germline, CDR1 is ENHRY and CDR2 is SYGVKD. The CDR3 has 15 amino acids. The CDR3 nucleotides read TGTGCCATCGGGTTAGCGGGAGAAGGGTCCTACGAGCAGTACTTC. Amino acid sequence: CAIGLAGEGSYEQYF.

The chain is built from TRBV15 and TRBJ2-3, with TRBD2 matching 11 bases. The CDR3 is 15 residues long. Unmatched junction bases numbered 5, after V lost 5 bases and J lost 4 bases. From germline, CDR1 is LNHNV and CDR2 YYDKDF (reference sequence). The CDR3 region is CATSGGLAASDTQYF. In nucleotides, the CDR3 is TGTGCCACCAGCGGGGGACTAGCGGCCTCAGATACGCAGTATTTT.

The count of this clone is one. The chain is built from TRBV10-2 and TRBJ2-7; TRBD1 matches at 8 bases. The CDR3 runs 14 residues. The trim removed 5 bases at V and 7 bases at J, leaving 10 bases unmatched. The germline CDR1 and CDR2 sequences are WSHSY and SAAADI. For the CDR3, the DNA is TGCGCCAGCAGTAACCCGCAGGGGGCGCGGGAGCAGTACTTC. Residues: CASSNPQGAREQYF.

This chain joins TRBV5-6 and TRBJ2-5; 13 bases are a match to TRBD2. In germline, CDR1 is SGHDT, CDR2 YYEEEE. Losses at the gene ends were 4 bases for V and 4 bases for J; bases not matched to a gene: 7. The CDR3 length is 16 residues. The CDR3 region is CASSQLAGGPLETQYF. The CDR3 DNA follows: TGTGCCAGCAGCCAACTAGCGGGAGGGCCTCTAGAGACCCAGTACTTC.

The chain joins TRBV4-2 to TRBJ1-5; 10 positions agree with TRBD1. The CDR3 length is 17 residues. CDR1 is LGHNA, CDR2 YNFKEQ, per germline. The V segment lost 0 bases and the J segment 7 bases; nucleotides outside the gene matches: 9. DNA of the CDR3: TGTGCCAGCAGCCAAGATAGGGACAGGGGATGGGGCCAGCCCCAGCATTTT. Amino acid sequence: CASSQDRDRGWGQPQHF.

The rearrangement links TRBV9 to TRBJ2-2, with D tentatively TRBD1 (6 bases). This CDR3 contains 15 residues. Germline V gene lookup returns CDR1 SGDLS and CDR2 YYNGEE. V was cut by 0 bases and J by 6 bases, with 12 bases left in between. The CDR3 DNA sequence: TGTGCCAGCAGCGTAGGGGAAGGGGGATCCGGGGAGCTGTTTTTT. Amino acids: CASSVGEGGSGELFF.

The chain employs TRBV6-1 and TRBJ2-1, with TRBD2 matching over 9 bases. CDR1 MNHNS and CDR2 SASEGT come from the germline V gene. The junction had 10 bases not matched to a gene; V was cut back by 2 bases and J by 8 bases. The length of the CDR3 is 16 residues. The DNA of the CDR3 is TGTGCCAGCAGTGAATTAGTGGCTAGCGGGACCCATGAGCAGTTCTTC. Translating it yields CASSELVASGTHEQFF.

This clone was seen a single time. This rearrangement joins TRBV19 to TRBJ2-7, with D possibly TRBD2 on 5 matching bases. Per the germline V gene, CDR1 is LNHDA and CDR2 is SQIVND (reference sequence). The CDR3 runs to 13 residues. Trimming pared 5 bases from V and 3 bases from J, leaving 11 bases between. The CDR3 loop is CASSLGLSYEQYF. The DNA for the CDR3 is TGTGCCAGTAGTCTAGGACTCAGCTACGAGCAGTACTTC. Full variable domain (rest looked up from reference TRBV19 and TRBJ2-7): DGGITQSPKYLFRKEGQNVTLSCEQNLNHDAMYWYRQDPGQGLRLIYYSQIVNDFQKGDIAEGYSVSREKKESFPLTVTSAQKNPTAFYLCASSLGLSYEQYFGPGTRLTVT.

The chain employs TRBV7-3 and TRBJ2-1, with TRBD1 identical over 10 bases. Germline V gene data show CDR1 as SGHTA and CDR2 as FQGTGA. This CDR3 has 14 amino acids. The trim removed 5 bases at V and 7 bases at J, leaving 5 bases unmatched. The CDR3 DNA follows: TGTGCCAGCAGCCCGGGGACAGGGGCTAATGAGCAGTTCTTC. Translated, it gives CASSPGTGANEQFF.

This chain joins TRBV7-9 and TRBJ1-5; 7 nucleotides line up with TRBD1. The CDR3 has 13 amino acids. J was trimmed by 4 bases and V by 4 bases; bases with no gene match: 1. Germline CDR1 reads SEHNR; CDR2 reads FQNEAQ (reference sequence). CDR3 DNA sequence: TGTGCCAGCAGCTCGACAGGGAATCAGCCCCAGCATTTT. Residues: CASSSTGNQPQHF.

This chain uses TRBV9 with TRBJ2-1; 13 bases agree with TRBD2. The germline V gene encodes CDR1 SGDLS and CDR2 YYNGEE. V shed 3 bases, J shed 8 bases, and the junction held 11 bases outside the gene matches. The CDR3 length is 17 residues. CDR3 DNA: TGTGCCAGCAGCGCATATGGACTAGCGGGAGAGCTGGATGAGCAGTTCTTC. Amino acid sequence: CASSAYGLAGELDEQFF. The variable domain in full, with the rest retrieved from reference TRBV9 and TRBJ2-1, is DSGVTQTPKHLITATGQRVTLRCSPRSGDLSVYWYQQSLDQGLQFLIQYYNGEERAKGNILERFSAQQFPDLHSELNLSSLELGDSALYFCASSAYGLAGELDEQFFGPGTRLTVL.

J is TRBJ1-6 and V is TRBV5-1; D is unclear. The ends were cut back, 1 base at V and 5 bases at J, with 10 bases in the middle. The CDR3 totals 15 residues. Germline CDR1 and CDR2: SGHRS and YFSETQ. DNA of the CDR3: TGCGCCAGCAGCTTGCGACTGATGAATAATTCACCCCTCCACTTT. Translating gives CASSLRLMNNSPLHF.

A single count supports this clone. V and J are TRBV10-3 and TRBJ2-7; a possible D gene is TRBD1 (5 bases). Germline lookup yields CDR1 ENHRY and CDR2 SYGVKD. There are 12 residues in the CDR3. The V end was cut by 10 bases, the J end by 5 bases, with 15 bases between. The CDR3 DNA reads as TGTGCCAGCTCCAGGGAACTGAACGAGCAGTACTTC. It is translated as CASSRELNEQYF.

This chain links TRBV11-3 with TRBJ2-1; 8 nucleotides match TRBD1. The germline V gene encodes CDR1 SGHNT and CDR2 YENEEA. Unmatched junction bases numbered 14, after V lost 4 bases and J lost 12 bases. The CDR3 has 15 amino acids. In DNA, the CDR3 is TGTGCCAGCAGCTCTTCCTCGACAGGGGCCTTCTTGCAGTTCTTC. Protein sequence: CASSSSSTGAFLQFF.